The 30 T cell receptor beta chains below all came from one sample that was sequenced in a study of shared clonotypes between healthy human individuals. Sequenced by immunoSEQ multiplex PCR; TCRdb stores in-frame clones only, minus some. This sample has hundreds of thousands of clones, with approximately 73% found just once. Sequencing was done on a sample of memory CD4+ T cells sorted from blood. Subset specified: CD45RA-negative fraction. The origin of the receptors is a woman in her twenties or thirties in good health.

The rearrangement uses TRBV6-5 and TRBJ2-5; a possible D gene is TRBD2 (6 bases). The CDR3 length is 14 residues. Germline CDR1 reads MNHEY; CDR2 reads SVGAGI. Deletions cut 6 bases from V and 5 bases from J, with 16 bases between. CDR3 region: CASSDGTLEETQYF. In DNA form, the CDR3 reads TGTGCCAGCAGCGACGGGACTCTTGAGGAGACCCAGTACTTC.

This clone occurred a few times. The chain links TRBV29-1 to TRBJ2-3; TRBD1 is a possible D gene (6 bases). CDR1 is SQVTM, CDR2 ANQGSEA, per germline. V was clipped by 7 bases and J by 4 bases, with 15 bases between them. This CDR3 has 13 residues. The CDR3 sequence is CSAEKQGADTQYF. The CDR3 DNA reads TGCAGCGCGGAAAAACAGGGTGCAGATACGCAGTATTTT.

This chain uses TRBV5-1 with TRBJ2-2; no clear D. The CDR3 runs 13 residues. Trimming shortened V by 0 bases and J by 3 bases, and 3 bases separated the two germline ends. Germline V gene lookup returns CDR1 SGHRS and CDR2 YFSETQ. CDR3 amino acids: CASSLEHTGELFF. CDR3 sequence (DNA): TGCGCCAGCAGCTTGGAGCACACCGGGGAGCTGTTTTTT.

V usage is TRBV30 and J usage is TRBJ2-1; D unresolved. Trimming cost V 2 bases and J 5 bases, with 10 bases left between them. CDR3 length: 13 residues. Germline assignment: CDR1 GTSNPN and CDR2 SVGIG (reference sequence). CDR3 in DNA: TGTGCCTGGAGTATAGGGTTTAACAATGAGCAGTTCTTC. Protein product: CAWSIGFNNEQFF.

The chain recombines TRBV29-1 with TRBJ2-5; D remains ambiguous. The CDR3 is 12 amino acids. Germline V lookup: CDR1 SQVTM, CDR2 ANQGSEA. V dropped 4 bases and J dropped 5 bases, with 11 bases sitting between them. CDR3: CSVAGPQETQYF. In nucleotides, the CDR3 is TGCAGCGTTGCTGGGCCCCAGGAGACCCAGTACTTC.

The chain carries TRBV18 and TRBJ1-2; no clear D gene. The CDR3 runs 15 residues. The V gene's germline CDR1 is KGHSH and CDR2 LQKENI. V lost 0 bases to trimming and J lost 0 bases, with 8 bases between them. The CDR3 DNA follows: TGTGCCAGCTCACCACCGACTGACCCTAACTATGGCTACACCTTC. Protein sequence: CASSPPTDPNYGYTF.

The sample holds one count of this clone. This chain uses TRBV5-1 with TRBJ2-3; 9 bases are a match to TRBD2. Per germline, CDR1 SGHRS and CDR2 YFSETQ. V shed 4 bases and J 3 bases; nucleotides not matched to a gene: 6. The CDR3 loop spans 15 amino acids. The CDR3 bases are TGCGCCAGCAGCCCGTTGACTAGCGGAACAGATACGCAGTATTTT. Amino acid sequence: CASSPLTSGTDTQYF.

The V call is TRBV5-5, the J call TRBJ2-7; 11 bases fit TRBD2. From germline, CDR1 is SGHKS and CDR2 YYEKEE (reference sequence). V lost 3 bases and J lost 5; bases outside the gene matches: 7. This CDR3 is 15 amino acids long. The CDR3 nucleotides read TGTGCCAGCAGCTCTCGACTAGCGGGAATCCACGAGCAGTACTTC. Translating it yields CASSSRLAGIHEQYF.

The chain couples TRBV11-3 to TRBJ1-1, with no clear D. Deletions cut 1 base from V and 7 bases from J, with 13 bases between. The CDR3 loop spans 14 amino acids. Germline CDR1 SGHNT, CDR2 YENEEA. In DNA, the CDR3 is TGTGCCAGCAGCTTAGCACCAAGACTGGGTGAAGCTTTCTTT. This gives the protein CASSLAPRLGEAFF.

CDR3 residues: CASSYATGAGGYTF. The CDR3 DNA follows: TGTGCCAGCAGCTACGCGACAGGTGCGGGAGGCTACACCTTC. The chain joins TRBV7-2 to TRBJ1-2, with D possibly being TRBD1 (6 bases). CDR3 length: 14 amino acids. The germline CDR1 and CDR2 sequences are SGHTA and FQGNSA. Trimming removed 4 bases from V and 8 bases from J, with 17 bases in between.

This clone was observed once. The genes are TRBV23-1 and TRBJ2-7; D might be TRBD1 (5 bases). TRBV23-1 is an open reading frame whose function is uncertain. The CDR3 sequence is 18 residues long. Trimming took 4 bases from V and 0 from J, leaving 22 bases between them. The CDR3 here is CASSPPPQGRALSYEQYF. The CDR3 DNA reads TGCGCCAGCAGTCCCCCCCCTCAGGGAAGGGCGCTCTCCTACGAGCAGTACTTC.

V is TRBV19 and J is TRBJ2-7, with D possibly called TRBD1 or TRBD2 (5 bases each). Germline loops: CDR1 LNHDA, CDR2 SQIVND (reference sequence). The CDR3 is 13 residues long. V lost 5 bases, J lost 6 bases, and 14 bases lay in between. CDR3 nucleotide sequence: TGTGCCAGTAGTCCGGGACCTGGAGCCGAGCAGTACTTC. Protein sequence: CASSPGPGAEQYF.

This chain links TRBV7-6 with TRBJ2-7; 7 bases are shared with TRBD1. This CDR3 spans 14 amino acids. The V segment lost 5 bases and the J segment 3 bases; nucleotides outside the gene matches: 7. The germline V gene encodes CDR1 SGHVS and CDR2 FNYEAQ. In DNA, the CDR3 is TGTGCCAGCAGCCGGGGACAGAGTCTCTACGAGCAGTACTTC. This gives the protein CASSRGQSLYEQYF.

The rearrangement links TRBV5-1 to TRBJ2-4; 11 nucleotides agree with TRBD1. The CDR3 loop spans 16 amino acids. The V and J ends lost 5 bases and 3 bases, in that order; junction bases with no gene match: 7. CDR1 and CDR2 (germline): SGHRS, YFSETQ. CDR3: CASSLGTGGIKNIQYF. The CDR3 DNA reads TGCGCCAGCAGTCTCGGGACAGGGGGTATCAAAAACATTCAGTACTTC.

The count of this clone is one. The chain joins TRBV28 to TRBJ2-4; a weak D match, TRBD2 (5 bases). The germline gives CDR1 MDHEN, CDR2 SYDVKM. The CDR3 runs 16 residues. Trimming took 5 bases from V and 3 from J, leaving 17 bases between them. CDR3 residues: CASSPSVRAGKNIQYF. The CDR3 nucleotides are TGTGCCAGCAGTCCGTCTGTGCGGGCGGGCAAAAACATTCAGTACTTC.

This chain connects TRBV28 to TRBJ2-5; D unresolved. Trimming stripped 6 bases from V and 5 bases from J, with 16 bases between. Germline V lookup: CDR1 MDHEN, CDR2 SYDVKM. This CDR3 contains 14 residues. CDR3 DNA sequence: TGTGCCAGCAGACTCCCCCGGGCCGGGGAGACCCAGTACTTC. It translates to CASRLPRAGETQYF.

The gene calls are TRBV19 and TRBJ2-7; 7 bases match TRBD2. The germline V gene encodes CDR1 LNHDA and CDR2 SQIVND (reference sequence). The length of the CDR3 is 13 residues. V dropped 8 bases and J dropped 6; count of bases not matched to a gene: 10. The CDR3 bases are TGTGCCAGTCGAAGGGGCTCGGGGGGCGAGCAGTACTTC. Its protein product is CASRRGSGGEQYF.

This clone appeared a few times. The chain links TRBV18 to TRBJ1-4; D is unresolved. This CDR3 has 15 amino acids. Trimming removed 3 bases at V and 5 bases at J, with 13 bases between. Per germline, CDR1 KGHSH and CDR2 LQKENI. CDR3 residues: CASSPTPRDNEKLFF. The CDR3 region has the DNA TGTGCCAGCTCACCCACCCCCAGAGACAATGAAAAACTGTTTTTT.

A single count supports this clone. CDR3 region: CASSYGQEIEAFF. CDR3 coding DNA: TGTGCCAGCAGCTACGGACAGGAGATTGAAGCTTTCTTT. This chain links TRBV5-4 with TRBJ1-1, with 7 bases identical to TRBD1. Germline CDR1 SGHNT, CDR2 YYREEE (reference sequence). The CDR3 totals 13 residues. Trimming cost V 3 bases and J 7 bases; bases outside gene matches: 6.

This clone was counted ten times or more. The rearrangement links TRBV6-6 to TRBJ1-2; D is unresolved. This CDR3 spans 11 amino acids. V was clipped by 9 bases and J by 2 bases, with 7 bases between them. The germline V gene has CDR1 MNHNY and CDR2 SVGAGI (reference sequence). This CDR3 is CASQDNYGYTF. The CDR3 DNA sequence: TGTGCCAGTCAGGACAACTATGGCTACACCTTC.

J is TRBJ1-4 and V is TRBV10-2; no definite D call. The V and J ends lost 6 bases and 7 bases respectively, with 12 bases between them. This CDR3 has 13 residues. Germline assignment: CDR1 WSHSY and CDR2 SAAADI. The CDR3 loop is CASRNSAREKLFF. The CDR3 DNA reads TGCGCCAGCAGGAACTCTGCCCGTGAAAAACTGTTTTTT.

The rearrangement uses TRBV7-7 and TRBJ2-7; 11 bases fit TRBD2. CDR3 size: 15 residues. V was pared by 7 bases and J by 7 bases, with 12 bases of the junction left unmatched. Germline-derived CDR1 and CDR2 are SSHAT and FNYEAQ (reference sequence). The chain's CDR3 is CASKEIAGGPGEQYF. The CDR3 DNA follows: TGTGCCAGCAAGGAAATAGCGGGAGGGCCGGGGGAGCAGTACTTC.

V is TRBV7-9 and J is TRBJ2-2; D is perhaps TRBD2 (5 bases). The CDR3 runs to 17 residues. Germline V CDR1 and CDR2: SEHNR, FQNEAQ (reference sequence). The V end lost 2 bases, the J end lost 6 bases, and 19 bases lay between the germline ends. The CDR3 sequence is CASSLFLSSGSPGELFF. The CDR3 coding sequence is TGTGCCAGCAGCTTATTTCTCTCCTCGGGGAGCCCCGGGGAGCTGTTTTTT.

The chain employs TRBV7-9 and TRBJ1-2; 7 positions agree with TRBD1. The CDR3 loop spans 15 amino acids. Germline V gene sequence: CDR1 SEHNR, CDR2 FQNEAQ (reference sequence). With V trimmed by 4 bases and J by 0 bases, 5 bases remained unmatched. CDR3 nucleotide sequence: TGTGCCAGCAGCTACGGGACAGACTCTAACTATGGCTACACCTTC. This translates into CASSYGTDSNYGYTF. Drawing the rest from reference TRBV7-9 and TRBJ1-2, the complete variable domain is DTGVSQNPRHKITKRGQNVTFRCDPISEHNRLYWYRQTLGQGPEFLTYFQNEAQLEKSRLLSDRFSAERPKGSFSTLEIQRTEQGDSAMYLCASSYGTDSNYGYTFGSGTRLTVV.

The chain uses TRBV2 and TRBJ2-7; TRBD2 aligns across 10 bases. CDR1 is SNHLY, CDR2 FYNNEI, per germline. J gave up 2 bases and V 6 bases, and 7 bases lay outside the gene matches. The CDR3 has 15 amino acids. CDR3 nucleotides: TGTGCCAGCAGCCCTCTAGCGGGAGAACCCTACGAGCAGTACTTC. It yields the protein CASSPLAGEPYEQYF.

This clone was recorded a few times. The chain is built from TRBV5-6 and TRBJ1-5, with D possibly TRBD1 on 5 matching bases. The CDR3 is made up of 15 amino acids. Trimming pared 3 bases from V and 3 bases from J, leaving 13 bases between. Germline V lookup: CDR1 SGHDT, CDR2 YYEEEE. CDR3 in amino acids: CASSSMLDTNQPQHF. Written as DNA, the CDR3 is TGTGCCAGCAGCTCAATGCTGGACACCAATCAGCCCCAGCATTTT.

This chain uses TRBV2 with TRBJ1-5; the match to TRBD1 covers 9 bases. The CDR3 consists of 16 residues. Germline trimming cut 5 bases from V and 7 bases from J; bases unmatched to any gene: 12. Germline V CDR1 and CDR2: SNHLY, FYNNEI. CDR3 region: CASSFLGTGGAQPQHF. DNA for the CDR3: TGTGCCAGCAGTTTTCTCGGCACAGGGGGCGCGCAGCCCCAGCATTTT.

This clone was observed a few times. The identical CDR3 is also encoded by other nucleotide sequences in the sample. V and J are TRBV28 and TRBJ1-2; D unresolved. The germline V and J ends were trimmed by 1 base and 1 base, with 7 bases remaining between them. The CDR3 is made up of 14 amino acids. Germline CDR1 MDHEN, CDR2 SYDVKM. CDR3: CASSLSRGNYGYTF. As DNA, the CDR3 is TGTGCCAGCAGTTTATCGCGGGGTAACTATGGCTACACCTTC.

The chain is built from TRBV7-6 and TRBJ1-2; no firm D call. The CDR3 spans 12 residues. CDR1 SGHVS and CDR2 FNYEAQ come from the germline V gene. Trimming stripped 3 bases from V and 5 bases from J, with 7 bases between. CDR3 residues: CASSLRGYGYTF. The DNA for the CDR3 is TGTGCCAGCAGCTTGCGGGGATATGGCTACACCTTC.

The V and J genes are TRBV6-1 and TRBJ2-7; D is undetermined. The length of the CDR3 is 12 residues. V was clipped by 4 bases and J by 4 bases, with 8 bases between them. Germline V gene data show CDR1 as MNHNS and CDR2 as SASEGT. DNA of the CDR3: TGTGCCAGCAGTGTATCCATGTACGAGCAGTACTTC. Amino acid sequence: CASSVSMYEQYF.